A single TCR beta chain is shown here with its context. Its antigen has not been determined. It has no much larger one-base neighbor in the sample; base qualities were not kept. This entry comes from a study of cytomegalovirus exposure and HLA in healthy donors (dated by TCRdb to 2016 to 2017). With regard to the full study: An earlier analysis of 587 of the donors reported approximately 260 Gb of sequence data and 117 million unique TCR beta sequences obtained from around 190 million T cells. About 280 gigabases of sequencing data and around 85 million unique TCR sequences made up an early release that covered approximately 700 HLA-typed donors. The genetic ancestry cluster associated with self-reported Caucasian donors included 81% of the 398 genotyped donors. The study aimed to test whether signatures of past pathogen exposure could be identified by cataloging public T cell receptors. Using immunosequencing, the study profiled T cell repertoires from about 620 subjects and related those repertoires to cytomegalovirus serostatus. Along with the roughly 670-subject first cohort, a separate validation cohort of 120 different subjects was used. High-throughput TCR immunosequencing, statistical association of individual TCRs with disease status, and machine learning were combined to predict cytomegalovirus infection status. To study patterns of TCR occurrence, a later analysis re-analyzed previously published TCR beta repertoires from hundreds of donors and added high-resolution HLA genotyping. In the later analysis, no new phenotypic data were used to find candidate immune exposures; instead, reliance was placed on TCR beta sequences and their occurrence across donors. An earlier analysis of 587 of the donors used high-throughput TCR beta sequencing to judge whether each TCR beta V gene segment behaved as functional or pseudogenic. Alongside the repertoire data, information on donor age, sex, ethnicity and CMV serostatus was compiled. A later genetic analysis took genome-wide SNP genotypes for about 55% of the roughly 700 donors and used that subset as a discovery cohort. All discovery cohort repertoires had been generated on a single sequencing platform. HLA typing included class I and class II loci at four-digit resolution. Typing coverage varied by locus: about 629-630 donors for A, B, C, DRB1 and DQB1; more than 500 for DQA1; over 600 for DPA1; approximately 470 for DPB1. About 5 DR-DQ haplotypes were handled as single units for association and clustering, since linkage in the cohort was strong. Across some 400 genotyped donors of the cohort, an average of roughly 250,000 unique TCR beta nucleotide sequences per donor were sequenced, and about a sixth of those sequences were non-productive.

Receptor libraries were prepared by the immunoSEQ multiplex PCR assay. For the multiplex PCR, a mixture combining 60 forward primers for TCR Vbeta segments and 13 reverse primers for TCR Jbeta segments was used. The CDR3 region of rearranged TCR beta genes was amplified from genomic DNA by a multiplex PCR assay. On the Illumina HiSeq System, the amplified TCR beta libraries were sequenced as 87-base-pair reads. As for the authors' bioinformatics: A later analysis counted about 80 million unique TCR beta chains across the 666 repertoires, and 10 million to 11 million of these chains were shared by at least two donors. Raw reads were error-corrected and collapsed into unique sequences with a nearest-neighbor algorithm that merged closely related sequences to remove PCR and sequencing errors. Alignment of CDR3 sequences to IMGT reference sequences was used to assign V, D and J gene segments. For a sequence to be retained, at least a six-nucleotide match to both a V gene segment and a J gene segment was required. A rearrangement was called productive if the CDR3 had no stop codons and remained in frame with V and J, and every other rearrangement was called non-productive. Following IMGT convention, CDR3 was defined as the stretch from the second conserved V-encoded cysteine to the conserved J-encoded phenylalanine. The earlier analysis of about 610 of the donors excluded sequences that lacked an unambiguous match to a single V gene segment. In an earlier analysis of some 590 of the donors, a V segment was called functional when productive rearrangements were above 56.7%, and segregating when the standard deviation between donors exceeded 5%. To diagnose cytomegalovirus status from the catalog of TCR beta chain sequences, a statistical classification framework was built. In a later analysis, V and J genes were assigned by comparing TCR nucleotide sequences against IMGT/GENE-DB human TR gene sequences. In a later analysis, CDR3 sequences and most-parsimonious VDJ recombination scenarios were assigned using the TCRdist pipeline. In a later analysis, each TCR beta chain was defined by its CDR3 amino acid sequence together with its V-gene family, and reads lacking a unique V-gene family were excluded. As a way to deal with suspected cross-contamination and a sequencing artifact, a later analysis dropped hundreds of nucleotide sequences that were highly shared and had low generation probability. In a later analysis, a clonal expansion index for each public chain was calculated from normalized within-repertoire ranks of inferred template counts. In a later analysis, generation probabilities were computed with a VDJ recombination model fitted to out-of-frame rearrangements, and the resulting probabilities were checked against IGoR. In a later analysis, TCR-TCR, TCR-HLA and TCR-CMV co-occurrence was scored with hypergeometric tests, and a repertoire-size bias correction was applied to TCR pairs. In a later analysis, false discovery rates were estimated by permuting HLA or CMV assignments 20 times. A later analysis grouped co-occurring TCRs with DBSCAN, adding TCRdist sequence similarity when clustering within HLA-allele-positive subsets. For co-occurrence clustering, repertoires with fewer than 30,000 or more than 120,000 public chains were excluded, along with roughly 5 repertoires with anomalous nucleotide sharing. TCRdb took this table from immuneACCESS and kept in-frame rearrangements with V and J called. Such tables lack part of the clones; where checked against another copy, unresolved V genes explain under half of the gap, and the rest is unexplained. That table is the source of V, J and clone size, and D and trimming were worked out from the DNA. Counted in this sample were about 190,000 clones; around four fifths of them appeared once. Around 1.7% of the sample is taken by the ten largest.

The cohort was made up of approximately 670 healthy bone marrow donors. Cohort members were all nominally healthy when sampled, although unrecorded immune exposures were likely present. The donor tested CMV seronegative and was one of the 352 seronegative cohort members. Each donor provided a peripheral blood sample, and peripheral blood mononuclear cells were used for TCR beta sequencing. Genomic DNA was extracted from the blood cell samples with the Qiagen DNeasy Blood Extraction Kit. What the research found in general, with its limitations: The authors suggested that the approach could potentially be extended to other disease states and immunological phenotypes. A few of the identified cytomegalovirus-associated TCR beta chains were confirmed in vitro to be specific for cytomegalovirus antigens. Because HLA typing was unavailable for some donors at each locus, only the typed subset was used in association tests. In this cohort, only TCR beta chains were sequenced, and detectable features were limited by the absence of alpha or paired-chain data. In a later analysis, most CMV-associated TCR beta chains were found to appear HLA-restricted, with HLA associations seemingly driven largely by CMV exposure. In a later genetic analysis, fewer N-insertions in productive TCRs were reported among donors in an Asian-associated ancestry cluster than the roughly 710-donor mean. In a later analysis, TCR association rates were found to vary across HLA loci, with the most associated TCRs seen for DRB1 alleles and the fewest for HLA-C alleles. Broadly in line with IMGT annotations, most TCR beta V segments showed up in productive rearrangements about 90% or about 30% of the time in an earlier analysis of 450 to 600 of the donors. In a later analysis, HLA-associated TCR beta chains showed more clonal expansion and lower generation probabilities than non-associated chains that were equally common. When HLA alleles, especially DR and DQ, strongly co-occurred, TCR associations were difficult to assign to individual alleles. The study gave a list of over 150 TCR beta chains associated with cytomegalovirus. In both the original and validation cohorts, the classifier was reported to diagnose cytomegalovirus status with high specificity and sensitivity. Most TCR sequences were seen in very few donors, while some public TCRs were found in many individuals. Correlated functional status among segregating V segments might be attributable to linkage disequilibrium, but an unknown experimental factor could not be ruled out. Approximately 18 rarely observed V segments, including chromosome 9 orphons, were excluded from the earlier analysis of about 500 of the donors because counts were too low. A further reported finding was that TCR beta sequences accurately predicted the HLA-A and HLA-B alleles for most subjects in the first cohort. Presence/absence analyses assumed roughly uniform sequencing depth across donors, an assumption that may not hold. An association between a missense DCLRE1C variant and V-gene and J-gene trimming of TCR beta chains was found in a later genetic analysis and replicated in an independent cohort. At a false discovery rate of 0.05, a later analysis linked fewer than 20,000 TCR beta sequences to specific HLA alleles. Immune exposure information for the cohort was limited to CMV serostatus. Several of the top co-occurrence clusters appeared to be linked to parvovirus B19, influenza, CMV and Epstein-Barr virus, according to a later analysis. A cluster of highly shared sequence variants was judged likely to represent a technical artifact of the sequencing pipeline.

This TCR was recovered from a man in his forties or fifties in good health and CMV-seronegative. Sequenced sample: PBMCs.

The CDR3 protein sequence reads: CASSHNRISSDQETQYF. The sequence in DNA is TGTGCCAGCAGCCACAACAGGATCTCTAGTGATCAAGAGACCCAGTACTTC. This sequence uses TRBV14 and TRBJ2-5; tentative D gene TRBD1, with 5 bases matching. V is cut by 3 bases and J by 2 bases, and the space between the germline ends is 19 bases. The CDR3 covers 17 residues, taking in both the cysteine and the phenylalanine. This entry keeps only the CDR3 DNA: 51 bases, framed from base 1. CDR1 and CDR2, looked up from the germline V gene, are SGHDN and FVKESK.